Below are 24 T cell receptor beta chains sequenced from a single sample in a study of immune cell composition in non-small cell lung cancer. Sequencing was performed with immunoSEQ multiplex PCR; in TCRdb, only in-frame clones are kept and a portion is missing. Of 2,500 or so clones in the sample, 82% were seen once. Material for sequencing was lung tumor tissue. The receptors originated from a human donor with non-small cell lung cancer.

This clone turned up a few times. This rearrangement joins TRBV11-2 to TRBJ2-7; 8 bases fit TRBD1. This CDR3 is 14 amino acids long. The germline CDR1 and CDR2 sequences are SGHAT and FQNNGV. The V segment lost 3 bases and the J segment 6 bases; nucleotides outside the gene matches: 7. The CDR3 protein is CASSLGRGLFEQYF. In nucleotides, the CDR3 is TGTGCCAGCAGCTTGGGCAGGGGGCTGTTCGAGCAGTACTTC.

J is TRBJ2-3 and V is TRBV5-1, with D possibly TRBD1 on 5 matching bases. This CDR3 spans 15 amino acids. Germline CDR1 SGHRS, CDR2 YFSETQ. The V end lost 1 base, the J end lost 1 base, and 10 bases lay between the germline ends. The CDR3 spells CASSLSQGRTDTQYF. As DNA, the CDR3 is TGCGCCAGCAGCTTGAGTCAGGGTCGCACAGATACGCAGTATTTT.

V is TRBV5-6 and J is TRBJ1-1; TRBD1 is a possible D gene (6 bases). The CDR3 totals 15 residues. Trimming pared 0 bases from V and 3 bases from J, leaving 12 bases between. The germline CDR1 and CDR2 sequences are SGHDT and YYEEEE. This CDR3 is CASSLATGWDTEAFF. The CDR3 nucleotides are TGTGCCAGCAGCTTGGCCACAGGGTGGGACACTGAAGCTTTCTTT.

In its sample, this clone was seen a few times. The chain links TRBV5-1 to TRBJ2-2; no reliable D call. Germline CDR1 is SGHRS and CDR2 is YFSETQ. CDR3 length: 15 amino acids. V was shortened by 1 base and J by 4 bases, with 11 bases between the two germline ends. The CDR3 DNA reads as TGCGCCAGCAGCTTGAGAGGAGACGCCACCGGGGAGCTGTTTTTT. It encodes CASSLRGDATGELFF.

CDR3 in amino acids: CASRETGGGGEQYF. The CDR3 DNA reads as TGTGCCAGCAGGGAGACAGGCGGAGGAGGCGAGCAGTACTTC. The chain joins TRBV5-4 to TRBJ2-7, with D maybe TRBD1 (6 bases). Trimming removed 5 bases from V and 6 bases from J, with 18 bases in between. Per the germline V gene, CDR1 is SGHNT and CDR2 is YYREEE (reference sequence). The CDR3 is 14 residues long.

The chain has TRBV5-1 and TRBJ2-3; 11 positions agree with TRBD2. From germline, CDR1 is SGHRS and CDR2 YFSETQ. The CDR3 spans 19 residues. V shed 2 bases, J shed 0 bases, and the junction held 11 bases outside the gene matches. CDR3 residues: CASSFRGTSGLPSTDTQYF. Written as DNA, the CDR3 is TGCGCCAGCAGCTTTCGGGGGACTAGCGGCCTTCCTAGCACAGATACGCAGTATTTT.

This clone was seen a single time. The chain joins TRBV9 to TRBJ2-5; 10 bases map to TRBD2. The end of the DNA fits TRBJ2-7 better, so the J call may be wrong. The germline gives CDR1 SGDLS, CDR2 YYNGEE. CDR3 size: 15 residues. The CDR3 nucleotides are TGTGCCAGCAGCGTAGAAAGCGGGAGGGCTGACGAGCAGTACTTC. Protein sequence: CASSVESGRADEQYF.

This rearrangement joins TRBV11-2 to TRBJ2-3; the match to TRBD2 covers 15 bases. The CDR3 runs 17 residues. With V trimmed by 5 bases and J by 9 bases, 12 bases remained unmatched. CDR1 SGHAT and CDR2 FQNNGV come from the germline V gene. The CDR3 sequence: CASSVRTSGRASRTQYF. The CDR3 nucleotides are TGTGCCAGCAGCGTCCGGACTAGCGGGAGGGCCTCAAGGACGCAGTATTTT.

This chain connects TRBV29-1 to TRBJ1-1; D gene unclear. V lost 5 bases and J lost 1, with 11 bases in between. The CDR3 loop spans 13 amino acids. Germline CDR1 reads SQVTM; CDR2 reads ANQGSEA. CDR3 bases: TGCAGCGTTTATGTAAGCCAGAACACTGAAGCTTTCTTT. Protein product: CSVYVSQNTEAFF.

This clone was observed once. This chain links TRBV10-3 with TRBJ2-7, with 10 bases identical to TRBD2. The length of the CDR3 is 15 residues. CDR1 and CDR2 (germline): ENHRY, SYGVKD. V lost 5 bases and J lost 3; bases outside the gene matches: 7. CDR3 in amino acids: CAISNLAGVSYEQYF. The CDR3 bases are TGTGCCATCAGTAATCTAGCGGGGGTAAGCTACGAGCAGTACTTC.

This rearrangement joins TRBV7-9 to TRBJ1-5, with D maybe TRBD1 (6 bases). The V and J ends lost 4 bases and 6 bases respectively, with 13 bases between them. From germline, CDR1 is SEHNR and CDR2 FQNEAQ (reference sequence). The length of the CDR3 is 14 residues. DNA for the CDR3: TGTGCCAGCAGCTCCACTACAGGGACTCAGCCCCAGCATTTT. Protein: CASSSTTGTQPQHF. The variable domain in full, with the rest retrieved from reference TRBV7-9 and TRBJ1-5, is DTGVSQNPRHKITKRGQNVTFRCDPISEHNRLYWYRQTLGQGPEFLTYFQNEAQLEKSRLLSDRFSAERPKGSFSTLEIQRTEQGDSAMYLCASSSTTGTQPQHFGDGTRLSIL.

The chain uses TRBV6-5 and TRBJ2-7; possibly TRBD2 for D (7 bases). The CDR3 consists of 13 residues. Trimming cost V 8 bases and J 4 bases, with 15 bases left between them. CDR1 and CDR2 from the germline V gene are MNHEY and SVGAGI. The chain's CDR3 is CASGHREGYEQYF. The DNA of the CDR3 is TGTGCCAGCGGCCACAGGGAGGGGTACGAGCAGTACTTC.

The genes are TRBV6-5 and TRBJ1-1; D remains ambiguous. Trimming pared 2 bases from V and 11 bases from J, leaving 12 bases between. Germline CDR1 is MNHEY and CDR2 is SVGAGI. The CDR3 has 12 residues. Here the CDR3 reads CASSYGTHQAFF. CDR3 nucleotides: TGTGCCAGCAGTTACGGTACACACCAGGCTTTCTTT.

By sample fraction, this clone is large. The genes are TRBV5-6 and TRBJ1-5; D perhaps matches TRBD1 (5 bases). Trimming stripped 0 bases from V and 4 bases from J, with 11 bases between. Germline values: CDR1 SGHDT, CDR2 YYEEEE. CDR3 length: 15 amino acids. The CDR3, as DNA: TGTGCCAGCAGCTTGGCCAGGGTAGGGAATCAGCCCCAGCATTTT. This codes for CASSLARVGNQPQHF.

The chain links TRBV6-1 to TRBJ2-1; the D gene is possibly TRBD1 (5 bases). V was shortened by 0 bases and J by 3 bases, with 9 bases between the two germline ends. The length of the CDR3 is 15 residues. CDR1 is MNHNS, CDR2 SASEGT, per germline. Here the CDR3 DNA reads TGTGCCAGCAGTGAAGCGCAACAGGTCTACAATGAGCAGTTCTTC. Translation: CASSEAQQVYNEQFF.

This clone was counted once. V is TRBV5-6 and J is TRBJ1-6, with unresolved D. Germline V gene lookup returns CDR1 SGHDT and CDR2 YYEEEE. V was shortened by 0 bases and J by 10 bases, with 11 bases between the two germline ends. This CDR3 has 14 residues. For the CDR3, the DNA is TGTGCCAGCAGCTTGGGCTCCGGGTTCTCACCCCTCCACTTT. It yields the protein CASSLGSGFSPLHF. Together with reference TRBV5-6 and TRBJ1-6, the CDR3 gives the full variable domain: DAGVTQSPTHLIKTRGQQVTLRCSPKSGHDTVSWYQQALGQGPQFIFQYYEEEERQRGNFPDRFSGHQFPNYSSELNVNALLLGDSALYLCASSLGSGFSPLHFGNGTRLTVT.

V is TRBV18 and J is TRBJ2-6; D gene uncertain. Germline V gives CDR1 KGHSH, CDR2 LQKENI. Trimming left V 2 bases short and J 0 bases short, with 5 bases between. The CDR3 extends over 15 amino acids. The DNA of the CDR3 is TGTGCCAGCTCACCAGCGAGCTCTGGGGCCAACGTCCTGACTTTC. This sequence encodes CASSPASSGANVLTF.

V and J are TRBV6-6 and TRBJ2-2; tentative D call: TRBD1 (6 bases). V dropped 5 bases and J dropped 4 bases, with 11 bases sitting between them. This CDR3 region has 14 residues. Germline V gene sequence: CDR1 MNHNY, CDR2 SVGAGI (reference sequence). The DNA of the CDR3 is TGTGCCAGCAGTAAGCGGACAGCCACCGGGGAGCTGTTTTTT. Residues: CASSKRTATGELFF.

This clone was detected once. This chain connects TRBV18 to TRBJ2-2; D is possibly TRBD2 (5 bases). This CDR3 spans 16 amino acids. V lost 3 bases and J 5 bases, leaving 16 bases between the germline ends. The germline V gene has CDR1 KGHSH and CDR2 LQKENI. CDR3: CASSPQRQDLTGELFF. DNA for the CDR3: TGTGCCAGCTCACCCCAGCGGCAGGATTTGACCGGGGAGCTGTTTTTT.

The chain combines TRBV29-1 with TRBJ2-2; 7 bases are a match to TRBD1. The CDR3 has 14 amino acids. Germline V gene data show CDR1 as SQVTM and CDR2 as ANQGSEA. Losses at the gene ends were 0 bases for V and 5 bases for J; bases not matched to a gene: 3. CDR3 in DNA: TGCAGCGTTGAAGAGACAGGGTTAACCGGGGAGCTGTTTTTT. Translated, it gives CSVEETGLTGELFF.

V gene TRBV5-6 combines with J gene TRBJ2-7, with a weak D call TRBD1 (5 bases). The V and J ends lost 1 base and 1 base respectively, with 15 bases between them. The CDR3 has 16 residues. CDR1 and CDR2 (germline): SGHDT, YYEEEE. The CDR3 nucleotides read TGTGCCAGCAGCTTGCGACAGTCCTCAAAATCCTACGAGCAGTACTTC. Its protein is CASSLRQSSKSYEQYF.

This chain connects TRBV11-1 to TRBJ1-6; D is possibly TRBD1 (6 bases). The germline V and J ends were trimmed by 8 bases and 8 bases, with 19 bases remaining between them. This CDR3 contains 15 residues. Germline V CDR1 and CDR2: SGHAT, FQDESV (reference sequence). The CDR3 DNA reads TGTGCCAGCGGAGCGGACAGTCGACGAGATTCACCCCTCCACTTT. Translating gives CASGADSRRDSPLHF.

V is TRBV7-9 and J is TRBJ2-4; D is possibly TRBD1 (6 bases). V was trimmed by 4 bases and J by 8 bases, leaving 15 bases between them. Germline CDR1 SEHNR, CDR2 FQNEAQ (reference sequence). The CDR3 has 14 amino acids. The CDR3 nucleotides read TGTGCCAGCAGCTCAAGAGGGGGAGAGGACATTCAGTACTTC. Residues: CASSSRGGEDIQYF.

The V and J genes are TRBV29-1 and TRBJ2-3; 12 positions agree with TRBD2. The germline CDR1 and CDR2 sequences are SQVTM and ANQGSEA. The J segment lost 6 bases and the V segment lost 5 bases, leaving 3 bases of the junction unmatched. This CDR3 is 13 amino acids long. The CDR3 spells CSVRLAGGDTQYF. The CDR3 nucleotides read TGCAGCGTTCGGCTAGCGGGAGGGGATACGCAGTATTTT.